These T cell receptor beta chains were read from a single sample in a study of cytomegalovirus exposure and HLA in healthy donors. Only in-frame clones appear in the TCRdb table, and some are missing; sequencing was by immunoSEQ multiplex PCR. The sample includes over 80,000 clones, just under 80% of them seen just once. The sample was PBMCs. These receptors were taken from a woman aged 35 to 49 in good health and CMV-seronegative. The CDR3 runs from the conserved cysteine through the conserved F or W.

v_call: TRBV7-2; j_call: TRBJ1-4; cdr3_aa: CASSLAAGGTNEKLFF
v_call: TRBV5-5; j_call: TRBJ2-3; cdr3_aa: CASSWGLADTQYF
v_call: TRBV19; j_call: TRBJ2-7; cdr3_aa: CASKLGGSYEQYF
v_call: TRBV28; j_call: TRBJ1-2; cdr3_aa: CASSTGQGMGYTF
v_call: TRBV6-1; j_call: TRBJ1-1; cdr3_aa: CASSVRWGGAMNTEAFF
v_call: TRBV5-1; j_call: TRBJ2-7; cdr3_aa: CASSLGTGNYEQYF
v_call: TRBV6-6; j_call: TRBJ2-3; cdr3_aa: CASTLSGKATDTQYF
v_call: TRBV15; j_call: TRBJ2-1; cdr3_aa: CATSRDRQVSYNEQFF
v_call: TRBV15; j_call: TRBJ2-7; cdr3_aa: CATSPRASSYRGCEQYF
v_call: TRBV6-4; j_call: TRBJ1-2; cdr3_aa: CASSDDAGLAGYTF
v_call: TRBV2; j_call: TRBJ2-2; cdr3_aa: CASSRVQNTGELFF
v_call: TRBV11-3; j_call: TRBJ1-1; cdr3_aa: CASSLAGGVNTEAFF
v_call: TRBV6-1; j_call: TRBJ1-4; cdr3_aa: CASSARQGRTNEKLFF
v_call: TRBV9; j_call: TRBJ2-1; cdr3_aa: CASSGHLAGAYNEQFF
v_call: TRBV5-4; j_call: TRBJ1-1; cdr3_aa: CASSLQVGNTEAFF
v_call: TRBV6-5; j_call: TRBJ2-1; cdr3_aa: CASSYWGTKGNEQFF
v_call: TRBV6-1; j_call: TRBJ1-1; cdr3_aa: CASSEGRGLTEAFF
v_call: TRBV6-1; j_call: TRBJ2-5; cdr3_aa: CASSRTGSETQYF
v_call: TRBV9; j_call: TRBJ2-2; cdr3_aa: CASSVVTGAGTGELFF
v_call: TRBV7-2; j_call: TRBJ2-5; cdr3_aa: CASSLLGSKLRETQYF
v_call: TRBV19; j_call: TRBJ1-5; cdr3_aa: CASRTGGGNQPQHF
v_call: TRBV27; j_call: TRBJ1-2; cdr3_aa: CASSLAAGYGYTF
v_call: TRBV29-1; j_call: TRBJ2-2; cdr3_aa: CSVGRGLAGANTGELFF
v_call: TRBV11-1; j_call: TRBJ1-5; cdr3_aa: CASSLGRGQPQHF
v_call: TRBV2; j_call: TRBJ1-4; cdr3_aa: CASKLPGEANEKLFF
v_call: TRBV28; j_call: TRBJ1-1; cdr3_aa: CASSLGTGGGTEAFF
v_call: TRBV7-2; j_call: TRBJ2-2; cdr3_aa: CASSFQYAGELFF
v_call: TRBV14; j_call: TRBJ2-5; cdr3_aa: CASSSFGEQETQYF
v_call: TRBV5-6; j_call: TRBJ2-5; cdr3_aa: CASSLAKLQGEYF
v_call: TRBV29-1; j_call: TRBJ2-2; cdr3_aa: CSVDGLGGELFF
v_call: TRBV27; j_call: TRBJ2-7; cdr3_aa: CASSLFSGGSYEQYF
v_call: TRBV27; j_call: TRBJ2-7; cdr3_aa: CASSPEQGYEQYF
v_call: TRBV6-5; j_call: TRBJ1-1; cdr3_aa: CASSWTGRGNTEAFF
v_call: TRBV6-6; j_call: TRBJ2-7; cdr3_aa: CASRTSSYEQYF
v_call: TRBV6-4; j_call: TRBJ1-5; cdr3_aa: CASSRGTGDNQPQHF
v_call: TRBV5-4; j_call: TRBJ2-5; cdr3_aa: CASSRTGVHQETQYF
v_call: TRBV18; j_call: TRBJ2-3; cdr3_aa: CASSLTGASTDTQYF
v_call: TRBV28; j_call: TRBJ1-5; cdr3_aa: CASSLSGGQQQPQHF
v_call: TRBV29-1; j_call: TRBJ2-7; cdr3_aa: CSVHRRGEQYF
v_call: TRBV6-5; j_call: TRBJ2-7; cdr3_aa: CASSQQGVGEQYF
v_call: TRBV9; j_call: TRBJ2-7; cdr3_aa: CASSFAGSHEQYF
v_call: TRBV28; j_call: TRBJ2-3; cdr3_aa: CASTGGHHTQYF
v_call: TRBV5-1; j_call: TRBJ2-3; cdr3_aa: CASRLAPDTQYF
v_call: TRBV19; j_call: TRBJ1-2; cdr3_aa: CASRGPGLGANSNYGYTF
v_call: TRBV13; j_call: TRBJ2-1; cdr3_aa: CASSLRGWGNEQFF
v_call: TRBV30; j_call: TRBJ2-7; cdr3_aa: CAWSPVGDKQYF
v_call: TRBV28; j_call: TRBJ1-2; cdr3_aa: CASSLAPTRNNYGYTF
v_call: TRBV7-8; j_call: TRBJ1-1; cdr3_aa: CASSLGGGEAFF
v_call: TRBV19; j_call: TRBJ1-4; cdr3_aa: CASSADRAAAEKLFF
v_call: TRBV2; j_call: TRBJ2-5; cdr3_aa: CASSGSGGQETQYF
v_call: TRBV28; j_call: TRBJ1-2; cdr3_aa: CASSTQGKTRYGYTF